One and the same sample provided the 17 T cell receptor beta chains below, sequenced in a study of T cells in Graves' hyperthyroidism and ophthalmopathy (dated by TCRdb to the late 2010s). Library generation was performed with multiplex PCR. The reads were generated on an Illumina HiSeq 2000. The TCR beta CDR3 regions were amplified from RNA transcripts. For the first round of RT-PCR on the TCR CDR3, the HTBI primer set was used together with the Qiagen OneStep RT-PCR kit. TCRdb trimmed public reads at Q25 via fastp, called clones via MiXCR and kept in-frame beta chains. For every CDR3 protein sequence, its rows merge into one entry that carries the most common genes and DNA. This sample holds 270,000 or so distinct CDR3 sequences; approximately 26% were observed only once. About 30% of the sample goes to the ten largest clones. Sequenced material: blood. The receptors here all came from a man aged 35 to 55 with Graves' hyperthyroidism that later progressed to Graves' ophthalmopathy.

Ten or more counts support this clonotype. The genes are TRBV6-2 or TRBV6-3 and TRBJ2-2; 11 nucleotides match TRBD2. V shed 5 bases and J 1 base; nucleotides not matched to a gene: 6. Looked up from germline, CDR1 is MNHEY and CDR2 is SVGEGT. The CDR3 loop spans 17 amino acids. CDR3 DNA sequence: TGTGCCAGCAGTCGACTAGCGGGAACCATGAACACCGGGGAGCTGTTTTTT. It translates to CASSRLAGTMNTGELFF.

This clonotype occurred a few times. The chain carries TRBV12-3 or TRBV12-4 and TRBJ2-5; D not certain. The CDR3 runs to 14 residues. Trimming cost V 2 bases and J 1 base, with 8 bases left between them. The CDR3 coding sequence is TGTGCCAGCAGTTTATTTCAAAGCCAAGAGACCCAGTACTTC. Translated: CASSLFQSQETQYF.

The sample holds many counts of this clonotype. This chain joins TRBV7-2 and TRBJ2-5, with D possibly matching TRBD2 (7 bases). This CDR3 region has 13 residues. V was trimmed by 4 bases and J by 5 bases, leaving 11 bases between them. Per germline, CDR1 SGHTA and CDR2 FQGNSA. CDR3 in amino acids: CASSWTRGETQYF. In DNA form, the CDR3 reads TGTGCCAGCAGCTGGACTAGGGGGGAGACCCAGTACTTC. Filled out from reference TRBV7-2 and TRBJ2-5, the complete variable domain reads GAGVSQSPSNKVTEKGKDVELRCDPISGHTALYWYRQSLGQGLEFLIYFQGNSAPDKSGLPSDRFSAERTGGSVSTLTIQRTQQEDSAVYLCASSWTRGETQYFGPGTRLLVL.

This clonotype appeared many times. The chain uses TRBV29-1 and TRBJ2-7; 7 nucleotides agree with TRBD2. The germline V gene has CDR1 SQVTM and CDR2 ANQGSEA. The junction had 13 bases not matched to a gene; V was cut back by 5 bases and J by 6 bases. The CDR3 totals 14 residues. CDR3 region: CSVLTWRESGEQYF. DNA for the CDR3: TGCAGCGTTCTGACTTGGCGGGAGTCCGGCGAGCAGTACTTC.

The CDR3 is CASRDRIEAFF. CDR3 in DNA: TGTGCCAGCAGAGACAGGATTGAAGCTTTCTTT. This chain joins TRBV6-2 or TRBV6-3 and TRBJ1-1, with D tentatively TRBD1 (6 bases). Trimming shortened V by 6 bases and J by 7 bases, and 9 bases separated the two germline ends. The CDR3 consists of 11 residues. Germline V gene sequence: CDR1 MNHEY, CDR2 SVGEGT.

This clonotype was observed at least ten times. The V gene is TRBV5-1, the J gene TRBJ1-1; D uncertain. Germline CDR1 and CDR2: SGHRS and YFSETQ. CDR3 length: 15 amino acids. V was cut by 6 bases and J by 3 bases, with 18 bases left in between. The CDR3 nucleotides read TGCGCCAGCACCCTGAACGGGGAGACGTACACTGAAGCTTTCTTT. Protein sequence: CASTLNGETYTEAFF.

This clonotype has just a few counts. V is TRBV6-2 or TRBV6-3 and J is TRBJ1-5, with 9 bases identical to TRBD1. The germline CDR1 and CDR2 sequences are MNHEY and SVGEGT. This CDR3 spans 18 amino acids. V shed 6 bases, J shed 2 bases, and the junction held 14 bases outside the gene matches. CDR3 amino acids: CASRPGTGKINGNQPQHF. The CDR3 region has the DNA TGTGCCAGCAGACCGGGGACAGGGAAAATAAATGGCAATCAGCCCCAGCATTTT.

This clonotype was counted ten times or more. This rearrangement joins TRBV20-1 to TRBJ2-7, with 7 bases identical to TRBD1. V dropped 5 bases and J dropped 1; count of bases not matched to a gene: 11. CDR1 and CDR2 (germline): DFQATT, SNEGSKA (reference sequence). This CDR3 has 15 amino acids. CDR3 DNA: TGCAGTGCTTTTCCACCGGGACAGCCTTCCTACGAGCAGTACTTC. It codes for CSAFPPGQPSYEQYF.

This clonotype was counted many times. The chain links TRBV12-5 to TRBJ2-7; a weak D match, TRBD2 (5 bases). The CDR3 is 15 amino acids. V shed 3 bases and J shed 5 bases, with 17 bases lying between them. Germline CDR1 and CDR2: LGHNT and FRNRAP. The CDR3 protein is CASGFALGGSHEQYF. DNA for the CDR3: TGTGCTAGTGGTTTCGCGCTTGGAGGATCCCACGAGCAGTACTTC.

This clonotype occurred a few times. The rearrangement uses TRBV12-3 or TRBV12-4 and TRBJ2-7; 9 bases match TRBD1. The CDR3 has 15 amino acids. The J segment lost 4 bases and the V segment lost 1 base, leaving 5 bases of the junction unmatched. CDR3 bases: TGTGCCAGCAGTTTAGGGACAGGGGCCCCTTACGAGCAGTACTTC. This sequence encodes CASSLGTGAPYEQYF.

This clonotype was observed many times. CDR3 bases: TGTGCCAGCAGCCGGGGGCTGCCTTCCAACACTGAAGCTTTCTTT. Its protein product is CASSRGLPSNTEAFF. The chain links TRBV11-2 to TRBJ1-1, with D possibly being TRBD1 (6 bases). The CDR3 contains 15 residues. With 5 bases removed from V and 2 bases from J, the gap between germline ends came to 15 bases. Germline CDR1 is SGHAT and CDR2 is FQNNGV.

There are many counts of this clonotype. In DNA form, the CDR3 reads TGTGCCAGCAGTTACTTTAGTCAAGAGACCCAGTACTTC. Amino acids: CASSYFSQETQYF. This chain joins TRBV6-2 or TRBV6-3 and TRBJ2-5; no firm D call. The CDR3 contains 13 residues. Germline V lookup: CDR1 MNHEY, CDR2 SVGEGT. V was trimmed by 1 base and J by 2 bases, leaving 5 bases between them.

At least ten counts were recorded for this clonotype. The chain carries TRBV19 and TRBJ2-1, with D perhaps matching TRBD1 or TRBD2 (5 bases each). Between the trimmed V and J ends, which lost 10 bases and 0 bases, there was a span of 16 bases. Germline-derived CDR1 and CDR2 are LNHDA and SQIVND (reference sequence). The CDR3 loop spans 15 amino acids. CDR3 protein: CATQLGTGSYNEQFF. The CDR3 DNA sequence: TGTGCCACCCAACTAGGGACGGGCTCCTACAATGAGCAGTTCTTC.

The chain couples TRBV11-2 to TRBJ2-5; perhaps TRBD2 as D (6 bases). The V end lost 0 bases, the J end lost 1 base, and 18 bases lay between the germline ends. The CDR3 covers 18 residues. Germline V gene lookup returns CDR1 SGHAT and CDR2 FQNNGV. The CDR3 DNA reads TGTGCCAGCAGCTTAGAGTTAGGGAGGAGAGCGTCCCAAGAGACCCAGTACTTC. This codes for CASSLELGRRASQETQYF.

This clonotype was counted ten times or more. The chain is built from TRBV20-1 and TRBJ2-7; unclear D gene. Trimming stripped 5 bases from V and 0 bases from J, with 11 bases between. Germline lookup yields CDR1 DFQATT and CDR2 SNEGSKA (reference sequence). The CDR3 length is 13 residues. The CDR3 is CSARSWSSYEQYF. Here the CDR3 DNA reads TGCAGTGCTCGCTCGTGGAGCTCCTACGAGCAGTACTTC.

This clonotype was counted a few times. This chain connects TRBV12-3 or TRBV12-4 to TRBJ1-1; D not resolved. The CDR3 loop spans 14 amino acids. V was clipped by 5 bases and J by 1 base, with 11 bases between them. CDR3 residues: CASSELVWNTEAFF. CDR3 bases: TGTGCCAGCAGTGAACTGGTGTGGAACACTGAAGCTTTCTTT.

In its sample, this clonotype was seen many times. The CDR3 loop is CASIRYGMNTEAFF. The CDR3 nucleotides are TGTGCCAGCATTCGTTATGGGATGAACACTGAAGCTTTCTTT. The V gene is TRBV2, the J gene TRBJ1-1; D gene unclear. CDR1 and CDR2 from the germline V gene are SNHLY and FYNNEI. The CDR3 is made up of 14 amino acids. V lost 7 bases and J lost 0, with 12 bases in between.